The TCR beta chain described here comes from a study of CD8 T cells in Susac syndrome. Study results and limitations: The study conceded that its TCR sequencing and HLA analysis involved relatively few individuals.

A note on this clonotype: The antigen remains unidentified.

cDNA came from approximately 0.5 to 1 ug RNA primed by random hexamers. TCRdb re-called the immunoSEQ multiplex PCR reads through MiXCR, storing one row per CDR3 protein. Of hundreds of thousands of distinct CDR3 sequences in the sample, approximately 85% were seen once. Sequencing of TCR beta was undertaken in CD8+ and CD4+ T cells derived from blood. The multiple sclerosis control group consisted of treatment-naive patients whose relapsing-remitting disease, which was either stable or active, fulfilled revised McDonald criteria. TEMRA cells were FACS-enriched and CD8+ and CD4+ T cells negatively isolated. Germline CDR1 is SNHLY and CDR2 is FYNNEI. V was trimmed by 11 bases and J by 1 base, leaving 14 bases between them. This CDR3 region has 13 residues.

This sequence joins TRBV2 and TRBJ1-2, with D possibly being TRBD1 (6 bases). Sequencing used CD8+ T cells from PBMCs. This sequence was found in a human donor with multiple sclerosis. Here the CDR3 DNA reads TGTGCCTCTCTGGACAGCCTTAACTATGGCTACACCTTC. Translated, it gives CASLDSLNYGYTF.